This TCR beta chain was sequenced for a study of monozygotic twins with inflammatory bowel disease. TCRdb re-called the 5' RACE reads and shows each CDR3 protein once, DNA omitted. This table holds 400,000 or so distinct CDR3 sequences. Concerning this clonotype itself: The antigen is unknown.

Study-wide findings and caveats: Fewer shared clonotypes with others were found in IBD patients than in healthy twins, especially with disease activity.

The CDR3 is made up of 13 amino acids. This TCR was recovered from a human donor with ulcerative colitis or Crohn's disease, or a healthy co-twin of an affected twin (not recorded which). Sequencing input: blood. The rearrangement links TRBV12-3 or TRBV12-4 to TRBJ2-4; without DNA, the TCRdb call of TRBD1 cannot be checked. CDR3 in amino acids: CASSSGTGGIQYF.